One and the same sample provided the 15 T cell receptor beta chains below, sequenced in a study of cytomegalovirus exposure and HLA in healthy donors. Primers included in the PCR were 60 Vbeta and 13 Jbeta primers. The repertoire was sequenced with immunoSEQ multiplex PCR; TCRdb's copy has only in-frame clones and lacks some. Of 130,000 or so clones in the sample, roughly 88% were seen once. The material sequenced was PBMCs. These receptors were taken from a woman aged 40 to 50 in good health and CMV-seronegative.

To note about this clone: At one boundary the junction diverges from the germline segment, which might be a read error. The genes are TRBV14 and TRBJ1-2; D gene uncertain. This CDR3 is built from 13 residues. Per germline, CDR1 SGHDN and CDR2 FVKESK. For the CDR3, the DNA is TGTGCCAGCGGCCAAGACATCCTATATGGCTACACCTTC. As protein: CASGQDILYGYTF.

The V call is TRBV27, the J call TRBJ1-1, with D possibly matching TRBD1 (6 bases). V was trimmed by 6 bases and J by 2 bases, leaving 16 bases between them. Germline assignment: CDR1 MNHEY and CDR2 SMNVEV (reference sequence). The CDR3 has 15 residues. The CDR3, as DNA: TGTGCCAGCAGGGACAGAGGGCGTGTTAACACTGAAGCTTTCTTT. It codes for CASRDRGRVNTEAFF.

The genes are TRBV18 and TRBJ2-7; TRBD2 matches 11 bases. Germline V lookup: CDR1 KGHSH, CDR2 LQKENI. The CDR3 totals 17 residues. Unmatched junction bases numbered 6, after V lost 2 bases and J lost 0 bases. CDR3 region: CASSPKLTSGSSYEQYF. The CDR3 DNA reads TGTGCCAGCTCACCAAAACTCACTAGCGGGAGCTCCTACGAGCAGTACTTC.

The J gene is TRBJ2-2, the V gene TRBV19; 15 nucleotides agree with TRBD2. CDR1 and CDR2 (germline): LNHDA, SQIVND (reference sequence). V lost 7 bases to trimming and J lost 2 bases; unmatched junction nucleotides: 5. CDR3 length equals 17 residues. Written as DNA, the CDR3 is TGTGCCAGTATTGGGACTAGCGGGAGGATCAACACCGGGGAGCTGTTTTTT. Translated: CASIGTSGRINTGELFF.

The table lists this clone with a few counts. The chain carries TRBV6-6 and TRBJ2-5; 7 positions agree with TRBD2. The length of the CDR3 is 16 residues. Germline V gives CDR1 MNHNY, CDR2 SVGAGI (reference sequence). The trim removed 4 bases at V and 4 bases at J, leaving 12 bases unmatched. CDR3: CASSSAGGSTPETQYF. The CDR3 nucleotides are TGTGCCAGCAGTTCGGCTGGCGGGAGTACGCCAGAGACCCAGTACTTC.

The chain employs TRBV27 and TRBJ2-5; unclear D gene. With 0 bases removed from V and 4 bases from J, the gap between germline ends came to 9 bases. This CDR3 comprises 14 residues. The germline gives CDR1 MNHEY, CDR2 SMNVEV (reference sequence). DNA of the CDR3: TGTGCCAGCAGTTTATCCGGGTTGCCAGAGACCCAGTACTTC. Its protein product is CASSLSGLPETQYF.

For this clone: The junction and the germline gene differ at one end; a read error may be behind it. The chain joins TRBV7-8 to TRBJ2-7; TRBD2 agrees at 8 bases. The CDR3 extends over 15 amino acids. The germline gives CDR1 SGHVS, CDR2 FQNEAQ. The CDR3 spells CAGSMPGTRASEQYF. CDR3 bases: TGTGCCGGCAGCATGCCCGGGACTAGGGCCTCCGAGCAGTACTTC.

This chain's CDR3 is CASSKDGRGQYEQYF. In DNA form, the CDR3 reads TGTGCCAGCAGCAAAGATGGCAGGGGGCAGTACGAGCAGTACTTC. This rearrangement joins TRBV21-1 to TRBJ2-7; the tabulated D call, TRBD1, remains unverified against the DNA. TRBV21-1 is a known pseudogene. The CDR3 runs 15 residues.

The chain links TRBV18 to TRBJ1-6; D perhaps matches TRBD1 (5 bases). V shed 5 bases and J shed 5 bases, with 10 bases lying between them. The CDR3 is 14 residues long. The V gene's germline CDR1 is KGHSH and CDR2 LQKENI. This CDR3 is CASSTGFNNSPLHF. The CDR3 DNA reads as TGTGCCAGCTCAACAGGATTTAATAATTCACCCCTCCACTTT.

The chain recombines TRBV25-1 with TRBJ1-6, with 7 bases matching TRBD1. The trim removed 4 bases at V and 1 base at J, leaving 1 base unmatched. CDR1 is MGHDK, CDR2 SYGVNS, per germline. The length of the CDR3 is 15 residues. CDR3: CASSAGGSYNSPLHF. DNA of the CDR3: TGTGCCAGCAGTGCAGGGGGTTCCTATAATTCACCCCTCCACTTT.

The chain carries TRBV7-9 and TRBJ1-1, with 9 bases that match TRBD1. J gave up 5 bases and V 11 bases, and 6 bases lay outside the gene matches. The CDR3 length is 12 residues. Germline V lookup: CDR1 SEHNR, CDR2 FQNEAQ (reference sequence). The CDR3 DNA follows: TGTGCCTGGGACAGGGTGGAGACTGAAGCTTTCTTT. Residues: CAWDRVETEAFF. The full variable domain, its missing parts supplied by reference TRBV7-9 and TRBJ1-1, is DTGVSQNPRHKITKRGQNVTFRCDPISEHNRLYWYRQTLGQGPEFLTYFQNEAQLEKSRLLSDRFSAERPKGSFSTLEIQRTEQGDSAMYLCAWDRVETEAFFGQGTRLTVV.

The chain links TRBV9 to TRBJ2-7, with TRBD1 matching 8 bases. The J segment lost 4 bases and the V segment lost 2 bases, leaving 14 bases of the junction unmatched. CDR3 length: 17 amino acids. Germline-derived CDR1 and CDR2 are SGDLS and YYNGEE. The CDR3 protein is CASSVAQTGVYVYEQYF. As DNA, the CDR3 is TGTGCCAGCAGCGTCGCACAGACAGGGGTGTACGTATACGAGCAGTACTTC.

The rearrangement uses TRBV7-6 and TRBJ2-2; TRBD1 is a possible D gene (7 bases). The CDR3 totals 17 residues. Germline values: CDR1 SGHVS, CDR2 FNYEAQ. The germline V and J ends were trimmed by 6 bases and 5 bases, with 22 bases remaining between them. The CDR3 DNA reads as TGTGCCAGCAGTCTTGAGGGGGCGGGATCGGTGACCGGGGAGCTGTTTTTT. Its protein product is CASSLEGAGSVTGELFF.

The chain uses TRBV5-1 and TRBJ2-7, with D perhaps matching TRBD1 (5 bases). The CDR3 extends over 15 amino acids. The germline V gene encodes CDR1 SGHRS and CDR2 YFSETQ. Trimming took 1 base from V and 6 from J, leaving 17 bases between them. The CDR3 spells CASSLQAGSKGEQYF. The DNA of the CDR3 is TGCGCCAGCAGCTTGCAGGCAGGGTCAAAAGGCGAGCAGTACTTC.

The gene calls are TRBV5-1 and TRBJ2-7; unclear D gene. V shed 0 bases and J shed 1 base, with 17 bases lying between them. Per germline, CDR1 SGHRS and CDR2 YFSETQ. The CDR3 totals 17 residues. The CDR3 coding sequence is TGCGCCAGCAGCTTGGCCGGCGGCCCCACCCTATCCTACGAGCAGTACTTC. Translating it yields CASSLAGGPTLSYEQYF.